This TCR beta chain was sequenced during a study of blood T cell repertoires in COVID-19. Per the authors' pipeline: Amplified reference gene primers provided the basis for estimating nucleated cell counts. Clones were sequenced by immunoSEQ multiplex PCR, and TCRdb holds only the in-frame ones, with some missing. That table furnishes V, J and clone size, whereas the DNA furnished D and trimming. The data hold 300,000 to 450,000 clones, with 80% to 90% observed a single time. A note on this clone: Other nucleotide sequences in the sample specify the same CDR3.

Germline CDR1 reads SEHNR; CDR2 reads FQNEAQ (reference sequence). This CDR3 comprises 14 residues. J was trimmed by 10 bases and V by 5 bases; bases with no gene match: 5. Participant reports of clinical history set cohort assignment. Cohort 3 recovered donors had two negative PCRs, clearance, or symptom resolution. This sequence originates from a man aged 18 to 30 who had recovered from COVID-19. The chain links TRBV7-9 to TRBJ1-6; 10 bases agree with TRBD1. What was sequenced was PBMCs or T cells enriched from blood (not recorded which). CDR3 DNA: TGTGCCAGCAGCCCTGGACAGGGGGGATCACCCCTCCACTTT. Translation: CASSPGQGGSPLHF.